One sample yielded the 30 T cell receptor beta chains listed below, sequenced in a study of CD8 T cells in ankylosing spondylitis. One entry per CDR3 protein results from TCRdb running MiXCR on the 5' RACE reads. This sample yields 200,000 to 250,000 distinct CDR3 sequences, of which more than 9% are seen a single time; approximately 20% belongs to the top ten. Sequencing used blood, either unsorted or a sorted T cell fraction (not recorded which). These receptor sequences come from a male donor with ankylosing spondylitis or in good health (not recorded which).

Only a few counts were recorded for this clonotype. The chain recombines TRBV5-6 with TRBJ2-1; 9 bases line up with TRBD1. With 4 bases clipped from V and 9 bases from J, the junction kept 11 bases outside the gene matches. The CDR3 spans 15 residues. The V gene's germline CDR1 is SGHDT and CDR2 YYEEEE. The CDR3 here is CASSQPGQGVSEQFF. The CDR3 region has the DNA TGTGCCAGCAGCCAGCCGGGACAGGGTGTTAGTGAGCAGTTCTTC.

The rearrangement uses TRBV7-3 and TRBJ2-5; D is perhaps TRBD2 (6 bases). This CDR3 comprises 14 residues. Germline V gene data show CDR1 as SGHTA and CDR2 as FQGTGA. The V end was cut by 2 bases, the J end by 5 bases, with 12 bases between. The CDR3 DNA is TGTGCCAGCAGCTTAGTGGAGGGCCGGGAGACCCAGTACTTC. Translation: CASSLVEGRETQYF.

This clonotype was seen repeatedly, ten times or more. This rearrangement joins TRBV6-2 or TRBV6-3 to TRBJ2-6, with a weak D call TRBD2 (6 bases). Germline CDR1 and CDR2: MNHEY and SVGEGT. V lost 7 bases, J lost 0 bases, and 16 bases lay in between. The CDR3 extends over 17 amino acids. The CDR3 here is CASNPGGLFSGANVLTF. The CDR3 DNA reads as TGTGCCAGCAATCCCGGGGGTTTGTTCTCTGGGGCCAACGTCCTGACTTTC.

This chain uses TRBV12-3 or TRBV12-4 with TRBJ2-5, with TRBD1 as a possible D gene (6 bases). The germline V and J ends were trimmed by 3 bases and 1 base, with 9 bases remaining between them. CDR3 length equals 14 residues. DNA for the CDR3: TGTGCCAGCAGTTTGTTGACAGGCCAAGAGACCCAGTACTTC. Translated, it gives CASSLLTGQETQYF.

There are many counts of this clonotype. V usage is TRBV12-3 or TRBV12-4 and J usage is TRBJ2-3, with TRBD2 identical over 10 bases. V gave up 4 bases and J gave up 8 bases; unmatched junction bases: 9. The CDR3 spans 15 residues. The CDR3 region is CASSYDPSGGGTQYF. Written as DNA, the CDR3 is TGTGCCAGCAGTTATGACCCTAGCGGGGGAGGTACGCAGTATTTT.

This chain uses TRBV7-6 with TRBJ2-1; D is uncertain. This CDR3 has 16 residues. Germline lookup yields CDR1 SGHVS and CDR2 FNYEAQ. V was shortened by 2 bases and J by 1 base, with 12 bases between the two germline ends. Written as DNA, the CDR3 is TGTGCCAGCAGCTTAATGGGTCCGGTGTCCTACAATGAGCAGTTCTTC. Its protein product is CASSLMGPVSYNEQFF.

As concerns this clonotype: A much larger clone differs from this one at a single base, so this may be a read error. V and J are TRBV20-1 and TRBJ1-2, with TRBD1 as a possible D gene (5 bases). The CDR3 consists of 13 residues. Germline V lookup: CDR1 DFQATT, CDR2 SNEGSKA (reference sequence). This CDR3 is CSAISAGSDGDTF. CDR3 sequence (DNA): TGCAGTGCTATCTCGGCAGGGAGTGATGGCGACACCTTC.

At least ten counts were recorded for this clonotype. The J gene is TRBJ1-1, the V gene TRBV12-3 or TRBV12-4, with D possibly matching TRBD1 (6 bases). The CDR3 extends over 14 amino acids. Trimming removed 6 bases at V and 5 bases at J, with 16 bases between. CDR3 region: CASSLRGGETEAFF. The CDR3 DNA sequence: TGTGCCAGCAGCCTAAGGGGGGGCGAGACTGAAGCTTTCTTT.

The sample holds many counts of this clonotype. This chain uses TRBV10-3 with TRBJ1-1; D uncertain. Trimming cost V 0 bases and J 6 bases, with 11 bases left between them. The CDR3 covers 14 residues. Germline lookup yields CDR1 ENHRY and CDR2 SYGVKD. CDR3 DNA sequence: TGTGCCATCAGTGAGTCGTTTAGGTCCGCTGAAGCTTTCTTT. This encodes CAISESFRSAEAFF.

This clonotype came up many times. The J gene is TRBJ1-2, the V gene TRBV12-3 or TRBV12-4; perhaps TRBD1 as D (6 bases). Trimming stripped 8 bases from V and 3 bases from J, with 10 bases between. The CDR3 has 12 amino acids. The CDR3 here is CASGGLDYGYTF. CDR3 nucleotide sequence: TGTGCCAGCGGGGGGCTAGACTATGGCTACACCTTC.

This CDR3 reads CASSSRQGSSYEQYF. The CDR3 nucleotides read TGTGCCAGCAGCTCGCGACAGGGAAGCTCCTACGAGCAGTACTTC. The chain recombines TRBV7-3 with TRBJ2-7; TRBD1 matches 7 bases. CDR1 and CDR2 (germline): SGHTA, FQGTGA. V was pared by 4 bases and J by 0 bases, with 6 bases of the junction left unmatched. The CDR3 length is 15 residues.

The gene calls are TRBV4-2 and TRBJ2-1; the match to TRBD2 covers 12 bases. The J segment lost 6 bases and the V segment lost 4 bases, leaving 4 bases of the junction unmatched. The length of the CDR3 is 15 residues. Germline CDR1 is LGHNA and CDR2 is YNFKEQ. In DNA form, the CDR3 reads TGTGCCAGCAGCCCACTAGCGGGGGGTACCAATGAGCAGTTCTTC. Translation: CASSPLAGGTNEQFF.

This clonotype was recorded at least ten times. The rearrangement links TRBV9 to TRBJ1-6; D is unclear. The CDR3 has 16 amino acids. The germline gives CDR1 SGDLS, CDR2 YYNGEE. The ends were cut back, 0 bases at V and 8 bases at J, with 15 bases in the middle. CDR3 nucleotides: TGTGCCAGCAGCGTAGAGCCGACGGCTGATGATTCACCCCTCCACTTT. It is translated as CASSVEPTADDSPLHF.

This clonotype was counted between two and nine times. The chain joins TRBV7-8 to TRBJ2-5; 7 positions match TRBD2. CDR3 length: 17 residues. V gave up 5 bases and J gave up 6 bases; unmatched junction bases: 18. Per germline, CDR1 SGHVS and CDR2 FQNEAQ. The CDR3 region is CASSPGPGGAAQQTQYF. Written as DNA, the CDR3 is TGTGCCAGCAGCCCAGGACCGGGAGGAGCAGCACAACAGACCCAGTACTTC.

The chain has TRBV12-3 or TRBV12-4 and TRBJ2-7; 9 bases line up with TRBD1. V trimming: 4 bases; J trimming: 6 bases; junction bases outside the gene matches: 10. The CDR3 runs 15 residues. The CDR3 nucleotides are TGTGCCAGCAGTTCCACCGGGACAGGGTTCAGCGAGCAGTACTTC. It encodes CASSSTGTGFSEQYF.

The genes are TRBV5-1 and TRBJ1-3; D uncertain. This CDR3 comprises 17 residues. Germline V gene lookup returns CDR1 SGHRS and CDR2 YFSETQ. Trimming took off 0 bases at V and 2 bases at J, with 15 bases between the two ends. The CDR3 spells CASSLAGRGTPGNTIYF. As DNA, the CDR3 is TGCGCCAGCAGCTTGGCCGGGCGGGGTACTCCTGGAAACACCATATATTTT. The variable domain in full, completed from reference TRBV5-1 and TRBJ1-3, reads KAGVTQTPRYLIKTRGQQVTLSCSPISGHRSVSWYQQTPGQGLQFLFEYFSETQRNKGNFPGRFSGRQFSNSRSEMNVSTLELGDSALYLCASSLAGRGTPGNTIYFGEGSWLTVV.

This clonotype was picked up many times. The chain has TRBV20-1 and TRBJ2-7; TRBD2 aligns across 7 bases. CDR1 and CDR2 from the germline V gene are DFQATT and SNEGSKA (reference sequence). V dropped 4 bases and J dropped 6; count of bases not matched to a gene: 6. The CDR3 contains 12 residues. The CDR3 sequence: CSAIRGGPEQYF. The CDR3, as DNA: TGCAGTGCTATAAGGGGAGGGCCCGAGCAGTACTTC.

This clonotype appeared many times. This chain uses TRBV20-1 with TRBJ2-3; 12 positions agree with TRBD2. The CDR3 is made up of 18 amino acids. V dropped 1 base and J dropped 0; count of bases not matched to a gene: 8. The germline V gene has CDR1 DFQATT and CDR2 SNEGSKA (reference sequence). Here the CDR3 reads CSARGPSGGAPSTDTQYF. The DNA for the CDR3 is TGCAGTGCTAGAGGTCCTAGCGGGGGGGCCCCTAGCACAGATACGCAGTATTTT.

This clonotype appeared many times. The chain recombines TRBV5-1 with TRBJ2-1; no definite D call. Trimming took 6 bases from V and 1 from J, leaving 11 bases between them. CDR1 and CDR2 from the germline V gene are SGHRS and YFSETQ. CDR3 size: 14 residues. Here the CDR3 reads CASTTDSSYNEQFF. For the CDR3, the DNA is TGCGCCAGCACGACTGACTCTTCCTACAATGAGCAGTTCTTC.

This clonotype has a count of ten or more. DNA of the CDR3: TGCAGTGCTAGTTACTCCCAAGAGACCCAGTACTTC. Its protein product is CSASYSQETQYF. The J gene is TRBJ2-5, the V gene TRBV20-1; D is uncertain. Germline V lookup: CDR1 DFQATT, CDR2 SNEGSKA (reference sequence). V gave up 3 bases and J gave up 1 base, with 6 bases separating them. The CDR3 consists of 12 residues.

CDR3 nucleotides: TGTGCCAGCAGTGAACAGGTTCTCATGAACACTGAAGCTTTCTTT. This codes for CASSEQVLMNTEAFF. The V and J genes are TRBV2 and TRBJ1-1, with D uncertain. V lost 2 bases to trimming and J lost 0 bases, with 10 bases between them. Germline V gene data show CDR1 as SNHLY and CDR2 as FYNNEI. The CDR3 contains 15 residues. Filled out from reference TRBV2 and TRBJ1-1, the complete variable domain reads EPEVTQTPSHQVTQMGQEVILRCVPISNHLYFYWYRQILGQKVEFLVSFYNNEISEKSEIFDDQFSVERPDGSNFTLKIRSTKLEDSAMYFCASSEQVLMNTEAFFGQGTRLTVV.

This clonotype appeared many times. The CDR3 sequence is CSATLTSGGSYNEQFF. The CDR3 nucleotides are TGCAGTGCTACCCTTACTAGCGGGGGCTCCTACAATGAGCAGTTCTTC. The chain joins TRBV20-1 to TRBJ2-1; 11 positions agree with TRBD2. Germline CDR1 reads DFQATT; CDR2 reads SNEGSKA (reference sequence). After removal of 4 bases from V and 0 bases from J, the junction contained 5 bases not matched to a gene. The CDR3 sequence is 16 residues long.

This clonotype was observed many times. V and J are TRBV5-1 and TRBJ1-2, with D hard to call. Germline V gene sequence: CDR1 SGHRS, CDR2 YFSETQ. Trimming took 6 bases from V and 6 from J, leaving 12 bases between them. This CDR3 is 12 amino acids long. The CDR3 region is CASMSGSDGYTF. CDR3 in DNA: TGCGCCAGCATGAGCGGCAGCGATGGCTACACCTTC.

At least ten counts were recorded for this clonotype. V usage is TRBV12-3 or TRBV12-4 and J usage is TRBJ2-5, with TRBD1 matching 10 bases. The trim removed 4 bases at V and 4 bases at J, leaving 12 bases unmatched. The CDR3 sequence is 17 residues long. CDR3 DNA: TGTGCCAGCAGTTCTAACCGGGACAGGGGAGGTGGAGAGACCCAGTACTTC. It encodes CASSSNRDRGGGETQYF.

The chain links TRBV7-2 to TRBJ2-3; 7 nucleotides agree with TRBD2. The germline V gene encodes CDR1 SGHTA and CDR2 FQGNSA. The CDR3 loop spans 14 amino acids. J lost 0 bases, V lost 8 bases, and 5 bases had no gene match. CDR3 bases: TGTGCCAGCCTCAGGACTAGGAGCACAGATACGCAGTATTTT. This gives the protein CASLRTRSTDTQYF.

The rearrangement links TRBV9 to TRBJ2-5, with a weak D call TRBD2 (5 bases). Germline assignment: CDR1 SGDLS and CDR2 YYNGEE. The CDR3 has 15 residues. With 2 bases removed from V and 5 bases from J, the gap between germline ends came to 16 bases. CDR3 protein: CASSVRGGSLETQYF. The DNA for the CDR3 is TGTGCCAGCAGCGTCCGGGGTGGCAGCCTTGAGACCCAGTACTTC.

This clonotype was recorded many times. The chain links TRBV5-1 to TRBJ1-5, with a tentative D call TRBD1 (5 bases). This CDR3 contains 15 residues. V was cut by 5 bases and J by 5 bases, with 17 bases left in between. The germline V gene encodes CDR1 SGHRS and CDR2 YFSETQ. CDR3 loop: CASSTTGLGDQPQHF. CDR3 nucleotides: TGCGCCAGCAGTACCACCGGCTTGGGGGATCAGCCCCAGCATTTT.

The chain links TRBV27 to TRBJ2-7; 8 positions match TRBD2. Germline loops: CDR1 MNHEY, CDR2 SMNVEV (reference sequence). The CDR3 runs to 15 residues. The V gene end was trimmed by 5 bases and the J gene end by 2 bases; junction bases not matched to a gene: 8. Here the CDR3 DNA reads TGTGCCAGCAGTCTGACTAGCGTTCCCCCCTACGAGCAGTACTTC. Translation: CASSLTSVPPYEQYF.

This clonotype has at least ten counts. The chain has TRBV5-1 and TRBJ2-2, with D possibly matching TRBD1 (6 bases). This CDR3 contains 16 residues. Per germline, CDR1 SGHRS and CDR2 YFSETQ. The ends were cut back, 4 bases at V and 1 base at J, with 14 bases in the middle. This CDR3 is CASSLQGPKNTGELFF. Written as DNA, the CDR3 is TGCGCCAGCAGCCTCCAGGGGCCGAAGAACACCGGGGAGCTGTTTTTT.

Many counts were recorded for this clonotype. The chain carries TRBV5-6 and TRBJ2-7, with a weak D call TRBD2 (5 bases). Trimming shortened V by 4 bases and J by 3 bases, and 8 bases separated the two germline ends. This CDR3 is built from 12 residues. Germline V lookup: CDR1 SGHDT, CDR2 YYEEEE. CDR3 in amino acids: CASSIRDYEQYF. CDR3 bases: TGTGCCAGCAGCATTCGGGACTACGAGCAGTACTTC.